The 20 T cell receptor beta chains in this list originate from one sample, sequenced in a study of shared clonotypes between healthy human individuals. Here immunoSEQ multiplex PCR was the method, and the copy in TCRdb shows in-frame clones only, minus some. The table lists fewer than 400,000 clones, around 74% of them singletons. Sequencing was performed on memory CD4+ T cells sorted from blood. Regarding subset: CD45RA-negative fraction. Receptor source: a man aged 30 to 45 in good health.

This clone occurred many times. The chain uses TRBV29-1 and TRBJ2-2; TRBD1 agrees at 10 bases. The ends lost 4 bases at V and 4 bases at J; junction bases unmatched: 0. The CDR3 runs to 13 residues. The germline V gene encodes CDR1 SQVTM and CDR2 ANQGSEA. DNA of the CDR3: TGCAGCGTTGGACAGGGGGCCACCGGGGAGCTGTTTTTT. It codes for CSVGQGATGELFF.

The chain employs TRBV7-8 and TRBJ2-1, with D possibly matching TRBD1 (5 bases). The CDR3 is 16 amino acids. Germline CDR1 is SGHVS and CDR2 is FQNEAQ. V lost 4 bases, J lost 8 bases, and 21 bases lay in between. Here the CDR3 DNA reads TGTGCCAGCAGCTCGTTAGGACAAGTGGTGTGGGATGAGCAGTTCTTC. Amino acids: CASSSLGQVVWDEQFF.

CDR3 nucleotides: TGTGTCAGAAGCTTAGCTTTTTGTACAGCAAGAACAACTAATGAAAAACTGTTTTTT. Translation: CVRSLAFCTARTTNEKLFF. The chain couples TRBV7-5 to TRBJ1-4; the table's D call TRBD1 went unverified against the DNA. TRBV7-5 is tagged as a pseudogene. The length of the CDR3 is 19 residues.

The chain employs TRBV7-9 and TRBJ2-1; 8 bases are a match to TRBD2. The trim removed 11 bases at V and 5 bases at J, leaving 8 bases unmatched. The CDR3 has 13 residues. Germline CDR1 SEHNR, CDR2 FQNEAQ (reference sequence). The CDR3 reads CAGGGAGDNEQFF. The DNA for the CDR3 is TGTGCCGGGGGAGGAGCGGGAGACAATGAGCAGTTCTTC.

This rearrangement joins TRBV18 to TRBJ2-5; 7 bases line up with TRBD2. The V gene end was trimmed by 4 bases and the J gene end by 2 bases; junction bases not matched to a gene: 10. The CDR3 has 16 amino acids. Germline CDR1 is KGHSH and CDR2 is LQKENI. The CDR3 loop reads CASSLREPRVQETQYF. CDR3 bases: TGTGCCAGCTCACTGCGGGAGCCTAGGGTACAAGAGACCCAGTACTTC.

The rearrangement uses TRBV5-1 and TRBJ2-5; the D is unclear. Trimming removed 4 bases from V and 1 base from J, with 11 bases in between. This CDR3 has 14 residues. The V gene's germline CDR1 is SGHRS and CDR2 YFSETQ. CDR3 amino acids: CASSPGAPQETQYF. The CDR3 region has the DNA TGCGCCAGCAGCCCCGGAGCCCCCCAAGAGACCCAGTACTTC.

This chain links TRBV25-1 with TRBJ2-7; TRBD1 might be the D (6 bases). Deletions cut 4 bases from V and 2 bases from J, with 15 bases between. The V gene's germline CDR1 is MGHDK and CDR2 SYGVNS. This CDR3 comprises 15 residues. The CDR3 loop reads CASSADRYEPYEQYF. In nucleotides, the CDR3 is TGTGCCAGCAGTGCAGACAGGTACGAACCCTACGAGCAGTACTTC.

The chain couples TRBV29-1 to TRBJ2-1, with 8 bases aligning to TRBD2. This CDR3 has 14 residues. Germline assignment: CDR1 SQVTM and CDR2 ANQGSEA. Germline trimming cut 4 bases from V and 8 bases from J; bases unmatched to any gene: 10. This chain's CDR3 is CSVVLAGQGYEQFF. DNA of the CDR3: TGCAGCGTTGTTCTAGCGGGCCAGGGGTATGAGCAGTTCTTC.

The rearrangement links TRBV5-4 to TRBJ2-3, with D perhaps TRBD1 (6 bases). This CDR3 is built from 16 residues. Germline V lookup: CDR1 SGHNT, CDR2 YYREEE (reference sequence). The V end was cut by 1 base, the J end by 2 bases, with 14 bases between. The CDR3 protein is CASSLYQGMATDTQYF. CDR3 DNA sequence: TGTGCCAGCAGCTTGTATCAGGGGATGGCCACAGATACGCAGTATTTT.

V is TRBV7-9 and J is TRBJ2-2, with TRBD2 matching 13 bases. The V and J ends lost 7 bases and 3 bases, in that order; junction bases with no gene match: 11. The CDR3 is 18 amino acids. Germline loops: CDR1 SEHNR, CDR2 FQNEAQ (reference sequence). In nucleotides, the CDR3 is TGTGCCAGCAACCCTGGGACTAGCGGGGCGACGTACACCGGGGAGCTGTTTTTT. It translates to CASNPGTSGATYTGELFF.

Only a few counts were recorded for this clone. The chain combines TRBV19 with TRBJ2-7; no firm D call. This CDR3 is built from 13 residues. Germline-derived CDR1 and CDR2 are LNHDA and SQIVND (reference sequence). V was pared by 4 bases and J by 7 bases, with 14 bases between. The chain's CDR3 is CASSTNNNVEQYF. The DNA of the CDR3 is TGTGCCAGTAGTACGAACAATAACGTTGAGCAGTACTTC.

The count of this clone is one. The chain couples TRBV28 to TRBJ2-1; TRBD2 is a possible D gene (5 bases). Trimming cost V 6 bases and J 1 base, with 22 bases left between them. The CDR3 loop spans 18 amino acids. From germline, CDR1 is MDHEN and CDR2 SYDVKM. The CDR3 region is CASSSLSGSSDSYNEQFF. In nucleotides, the CDR3 is TGTGCCAGCAGCTCCTTAAGCGGTAGCTCCGATTCCTACAATGAGCAGTTCTTC.

V gene TRBV7-8 combines with J gene TRBJ2-3, with no clear D. In germline, CDR1 is SGHVS, CDR2 FQNEAQ. The V end lost 1 base, the J end lost 0 bases, and 11 bases lay between the germline ends. This CDR3 is built from 16 residues. The CDR3 bases are TGTGCCAGCAGCTTAGGTTCGGCAACTAGCACAGATACGCAGTATTTT. Its translation is CASSLGSATSTDTQYF.

The V and J genes are TRBV18 and TRBJ2-5; TRBD1 is a possible D gene (5 bases). The CDR3 has 13 amino acids. V lost 3 bases to trimming and J lost 5 bases, with 10 bases between them. Germline CDR1 KGHSH, CDR2 LQKENI. The CDR3 bases are TGTGCCAGCTCACCGGCAGGGAAGGAGACCCAGTACTTC. It is translated as CASSPAGKETQYF.

The V and J genes are TRBV18 and TRBJ1-2; D is undetermined. The germline V and J ends were trimmed by 2 bases and 4 bases, with 8 bases remaining between them. The CDR3 contains 13 residues. Germline CDR1 and CDR2: KGHSH and LQKENI. This chain's CDR3 is CASSPEGAYGYTF. The CDR3 nucleotides are TGTGCCAGCTCACCAGAGGGTGCCTATGGCTACACCTTC.

J is TRBJ2-1 and V is TRBV5-1; D not certain. The CDR3 spans 16 residues. V gave up 0 bases and J gave up 5 bases, with 15 bases separating them. Germline V CDR1 and CDR2: SGHRS, YFSETQ. The chain's CDR3 is CASSLETGGFNNEQFF. Written as DNA, the CDR3 is TGCGCCAGCAGCTTGGAGACGGGTGGCTTTAACAATGAGCAGTTCTTC.

The chain employs TRBV5-6 and TRBJ1-3, with D unresolved. This CDR3 region has 18 residues. Trimming removed 0 bases at V and 2 bases at J, with 18 bases between. Per the germline V gene, CDR1 is SGHDT and CDR2 is YYEEEE. The CDR3 region has the DNA TGTGCCAGCAGCTTGGGGGAAATCAGGCGCCTACCTGGAAACACCATATATTTT. Protein: CASSLGEIRRLPGNTIYF.

Here the CDR3 DNA reads TGCGCCAGCAGCCCGGAAGCCTACAGGGGGTACCCCTACGAGCAGTACTTC. Translating it yields CASSPEAYRGYPYEQYF. The chain is built from TRBV4-1 and TRBJ2-7; TRBD1 agrees at 8 bases. Germline V gives CDR1 MGHRA, CDR2 YSYEKL. The CDR3 contains 17 residues. The trim removed 4 bases at V and 2 bases at J, leaving 13 bases unmatched.

V and J are TRBV5-6 and TRBJ2-1, with TRBD2 identical over 10 bases. The CDR3 contains 15 residues. Germline CDR1 is SGHDT and CDR2 is YYEEEE. The ends lost 4 bases at V and 6 bases at J; junction bases unmatched: 7. CDR3 region: CASSPTSGAPNEQFF. In DNA form, the CDR3 reads TGTGCCAGCAGCCCTACTAGCGGGGCTCCCAATGAGCAGTTCTTC.

The gene calls are TRBV4-3 and TRBJ1-5; D unresolved. Per the germline V gene, CDR1 is LGHNA and CDR2 is YSLEER. Deletions cut 4 bases from V and 7 bases from J, with 17 bases between. The CDR3 spans 15 residues. The CDR3 sequence: CASSPAGVEGQPQHF. The CDR3 DNA is TGCGCCAGCAGCCCGGCGGGTGTAGAAGGGCAGCCCCAGCATTTT.